This T cell receptor (beta chain) is from a study of T-cell memory formation after mild COVID-19. Trimming left V 5 bases short and J 4 bases short, with 21 bases between. The CDR3 is 16 residues long. The V gene's germline CDR1 is SGHTA and CDR2 FQGNSA. Remarks on this clonotype: No antigen is known for it.

Via MiXCR, TCRdb re-called the 5' RACE reads, giving one row per CDR3 protein. The sample consists of just under 550,000 distinct CDR3 sequences, about a fifth of them appearing once. Findings of the study overall: Later expanders leaned CD4+, whereas day 15 to 85 contracting clones were balanced CD4/CD8.

This chain uses TRBV7-2 with TRBJ2-7; tentatively, D is TRBD1 or TRBD2 (5 bases each). This TCR was sampled from an adult woman who had mild COVID-19 (a few samples of this study predate the infection). Cell type and time point are not known. Sample: PBMCs or a T cell subset sorted from them (not recorded which). The CDR3 DNA sequence: TGTGCCAGCAGCGTATCACCGGGACCCCCATTGTACGAGCAGTACTTC. This sequence encodes CASSVSPGPPLYEQYF.